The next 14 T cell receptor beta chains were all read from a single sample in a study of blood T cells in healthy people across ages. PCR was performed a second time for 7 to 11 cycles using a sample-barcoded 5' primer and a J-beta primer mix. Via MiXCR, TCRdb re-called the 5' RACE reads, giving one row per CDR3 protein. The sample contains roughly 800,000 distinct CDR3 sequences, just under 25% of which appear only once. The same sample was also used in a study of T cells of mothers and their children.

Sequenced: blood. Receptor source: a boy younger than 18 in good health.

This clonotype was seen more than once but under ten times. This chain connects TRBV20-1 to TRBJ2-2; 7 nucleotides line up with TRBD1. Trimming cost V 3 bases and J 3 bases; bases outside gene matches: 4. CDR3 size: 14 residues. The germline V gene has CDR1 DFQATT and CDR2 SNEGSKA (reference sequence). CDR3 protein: CSARFTGDTGELFF. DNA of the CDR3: TGCAGTGCTAGGTTTACAGGGGACACCGGGGAGCTGTTTTTT.

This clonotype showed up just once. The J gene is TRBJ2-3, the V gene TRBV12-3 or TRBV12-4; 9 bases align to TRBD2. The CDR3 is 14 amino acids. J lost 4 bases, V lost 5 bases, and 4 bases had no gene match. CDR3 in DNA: TGTGCCAGCAGTCTCTGGACTAGCGCAGATACGCAGTATTTT. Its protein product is CASSLWTSADTQYF.

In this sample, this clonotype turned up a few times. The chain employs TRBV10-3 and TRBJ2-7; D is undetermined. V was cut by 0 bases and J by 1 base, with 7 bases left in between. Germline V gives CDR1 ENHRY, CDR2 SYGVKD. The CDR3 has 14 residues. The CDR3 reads CAISESTGSYEQYF. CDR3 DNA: TGTGCCATCAGTGAGTCGACTGGTTCCTACGAGCAGTACTTC.

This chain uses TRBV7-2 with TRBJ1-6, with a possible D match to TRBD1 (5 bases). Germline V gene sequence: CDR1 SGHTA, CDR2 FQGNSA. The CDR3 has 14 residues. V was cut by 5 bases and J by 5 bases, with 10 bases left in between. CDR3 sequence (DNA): TGTGCCAGCAGCAAGTGGGACCATAATTCACCCCTCCACTTT. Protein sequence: CASSKWDHNSPLHF.

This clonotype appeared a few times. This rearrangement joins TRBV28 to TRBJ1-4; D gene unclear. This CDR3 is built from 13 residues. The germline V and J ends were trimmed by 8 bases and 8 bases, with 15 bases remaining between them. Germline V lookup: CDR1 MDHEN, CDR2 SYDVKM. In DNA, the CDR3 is TGTGCCAGCGGACCCGTTTTCCAAGAAAAACTGTTTTTT. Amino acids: CASGPVFQEKLFF. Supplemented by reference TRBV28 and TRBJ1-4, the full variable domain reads DVKVTQSSRYLVKRTGEKVFLECVQDMDHENMFWYRQDPGLGLRLIYFSYDVKMKEKGDIPEGYSVSREKKERFSLILESASTNQTSMYLCASGPVFQEKLFFGSGTQLSVL.

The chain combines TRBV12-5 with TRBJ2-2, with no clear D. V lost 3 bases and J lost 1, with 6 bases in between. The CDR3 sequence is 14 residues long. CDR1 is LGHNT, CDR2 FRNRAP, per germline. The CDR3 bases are TGTGCTAGTGGTTTACGACTGAACACCGGGGAGCTGTTTTTT. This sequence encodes CASGLRLNTGELFF.

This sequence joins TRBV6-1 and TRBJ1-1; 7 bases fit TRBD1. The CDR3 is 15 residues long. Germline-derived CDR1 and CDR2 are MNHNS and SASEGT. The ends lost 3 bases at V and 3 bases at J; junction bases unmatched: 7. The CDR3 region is CASSEWTGGDTEAFF. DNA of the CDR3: TGTGCCAGCAGTGAGTGGACAGGAGGTGACACTGAAGCTTTCTTT.

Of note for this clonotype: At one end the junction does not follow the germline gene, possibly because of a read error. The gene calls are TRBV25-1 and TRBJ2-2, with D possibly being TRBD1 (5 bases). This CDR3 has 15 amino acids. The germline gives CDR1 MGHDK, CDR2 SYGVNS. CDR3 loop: CARSEAGNVAGELFF. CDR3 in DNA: TGTGCCCGCAGTGAAGCAGGGAATGTTGCCGGGGAGCTGTTTTTT.

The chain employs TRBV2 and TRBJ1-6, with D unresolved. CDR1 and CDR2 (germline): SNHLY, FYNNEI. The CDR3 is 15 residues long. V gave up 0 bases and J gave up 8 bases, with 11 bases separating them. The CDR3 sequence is CASSEAGVVYSPLHF. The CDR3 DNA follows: TGTGCCAGCAGTGAAGCCGGGGTTGTTTATTCACCCCTCCACTTT.

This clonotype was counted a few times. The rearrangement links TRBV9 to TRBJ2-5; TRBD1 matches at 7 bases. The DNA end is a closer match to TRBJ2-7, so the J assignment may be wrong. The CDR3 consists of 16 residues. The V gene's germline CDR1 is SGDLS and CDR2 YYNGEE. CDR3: CASSVDPRQGPHEQYF. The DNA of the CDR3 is TGTGCCAGCAGCGTAGACCCCCGACAGGGCCCCCACGAGCAGTACTTC.

Written as DNA, the CDR3 is TGTGCCAGCAGCTTAGTATCGACAGGAACTAATGAAAAACTGTTTTTT. As protein: CASSLVSTGTNEKLFF. J is TRBJ1-4 and V is TRBV7-2; maybe TRBD1 (6 bases). CDR3 length: 16 residues. Trimming removed 1 base at V and 1 base at J, with 10 bases between. Germline V gives CDR1 SGHTA, CDR2 FQGNSA.

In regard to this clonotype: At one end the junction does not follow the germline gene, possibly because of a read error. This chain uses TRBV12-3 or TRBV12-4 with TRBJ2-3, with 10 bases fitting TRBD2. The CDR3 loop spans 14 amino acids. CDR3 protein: CASSSGGGADMQYF. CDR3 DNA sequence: TGTGCCAGCAGCAGCGGGGGGGGCGCAGATATGCAGTATTTT.

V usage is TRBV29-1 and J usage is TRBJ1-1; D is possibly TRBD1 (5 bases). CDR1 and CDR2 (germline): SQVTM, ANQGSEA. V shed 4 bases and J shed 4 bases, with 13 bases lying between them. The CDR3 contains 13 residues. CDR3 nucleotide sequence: TGCAGCGTTGGACAGCCTGGGAGCACTGAAGCTTTCTTT. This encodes CSVGQPGSTEAFF.

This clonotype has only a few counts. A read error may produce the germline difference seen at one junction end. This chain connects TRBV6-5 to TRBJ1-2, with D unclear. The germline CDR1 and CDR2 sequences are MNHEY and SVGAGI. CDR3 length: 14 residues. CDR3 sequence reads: CASSDSQISYGYTF. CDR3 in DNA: TGTGCCAGCAGTGACTCACAGATATCCTATGGCTACACCTTC.